This T cell receptor (beta chain) came from a study of OX40 agonist ivuxolimab in advanced cancers. Background on the study: Partial responses were achieved by three patients, one with hepatocellular carcinoma and two with cutaneous melanoma.

In its sample, this clone was seen a few times. Its antigen is currently unknown. Profiling relied on immunoSEQ multiplex PCR, and the TCRdb table lists in-frame clones only, not all of them. The repertoire holds more than 60,000 clones, with 85% to 90% as singletons. Germline lookup yields CDR1 LGHNT and CDR2 FRNRAP. CDR3 length: 16 amino acids. With 5 bases clipped from V and 7 bases from J, the junction kept 6 bases outside the gene matches. Regarding the study as a whole: Expanded peripheral T-cell antigen specificity went undetermined.

The study sampled blood at baseline, cycle 4 day 1, and cycle 7 day 1. The V and J genes are TRBV12-5 and TRBJ2-1; 15 bases are shared with TRBD2. The sample here was CD4+ or CD8+ T cells sorted from blood, taken in a trial of the OX40 agonist ivuxolimab. The TCR was taken from an adult with an advanced solid tumor such as melanoma, head and neck, liver or kidney cancer. The CDR3 DNA follows: TGTGCTAGTGGTCCACCCGGGACTAGCGGGAGGAATGAGCAGTTCTTC. Its translation is CASGPPGTSGRNEQFF. The full variable domain, its missing parts supplied by reference TRBV12-5 and TRBJ2-1, is DARVTQTPRHKVTEMGQEVTMRCQPILGHNTVFWYRQTMMQGLELLAYFRNRAPLDDSGMPKDRFSAEMPDATLATLKIQPSEPRDSAVYFCASGPPGTSGRNEQFFGPGTRLTVL.